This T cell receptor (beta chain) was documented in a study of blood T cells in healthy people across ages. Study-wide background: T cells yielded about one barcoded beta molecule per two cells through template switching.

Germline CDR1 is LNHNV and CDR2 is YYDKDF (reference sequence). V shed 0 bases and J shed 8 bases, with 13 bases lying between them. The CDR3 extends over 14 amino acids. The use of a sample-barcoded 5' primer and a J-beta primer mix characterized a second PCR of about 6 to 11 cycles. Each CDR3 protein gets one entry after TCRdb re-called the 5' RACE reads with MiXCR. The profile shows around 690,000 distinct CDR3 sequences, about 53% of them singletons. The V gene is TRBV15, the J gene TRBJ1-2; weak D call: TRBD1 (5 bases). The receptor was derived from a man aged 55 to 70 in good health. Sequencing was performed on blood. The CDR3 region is CATSRESGLGGYTF. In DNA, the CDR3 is TGTGCCACCAGCAGAGAATCAGGGTTGGGGGGCTACACCTTC. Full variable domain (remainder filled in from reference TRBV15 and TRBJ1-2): DAMVIQNPRYQVTQFGKPVTLSCSQTLNHNVMYWYQQKSSQAPKLLFHYYDKDFNNEADTPDNFQSRRPNTSFCFLDIRSPGLGDTAMYLCATSRESGLGGYTFGSGTRLTVV.